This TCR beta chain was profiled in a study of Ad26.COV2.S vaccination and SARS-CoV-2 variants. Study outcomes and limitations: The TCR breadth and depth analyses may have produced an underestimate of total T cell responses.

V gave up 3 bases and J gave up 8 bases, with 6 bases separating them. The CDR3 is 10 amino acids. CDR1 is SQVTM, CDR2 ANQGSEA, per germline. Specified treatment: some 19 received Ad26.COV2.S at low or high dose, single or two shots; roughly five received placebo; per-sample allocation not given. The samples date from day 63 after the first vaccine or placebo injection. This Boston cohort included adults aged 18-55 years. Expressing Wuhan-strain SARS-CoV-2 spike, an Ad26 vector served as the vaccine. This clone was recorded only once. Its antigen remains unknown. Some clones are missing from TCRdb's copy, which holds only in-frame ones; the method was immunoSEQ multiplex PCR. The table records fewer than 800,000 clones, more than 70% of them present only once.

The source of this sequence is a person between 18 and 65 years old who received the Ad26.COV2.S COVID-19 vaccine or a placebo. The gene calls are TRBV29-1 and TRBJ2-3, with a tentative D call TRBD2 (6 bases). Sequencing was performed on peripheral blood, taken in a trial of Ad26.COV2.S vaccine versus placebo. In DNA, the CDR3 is TGCAGCGTTGAGGGAGGTACGCAGTATTTT. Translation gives CSVEGGTQYF.